The 26 T cell receptor beta chains presented below share a single source sample, sequenced in a study of CD8 T cells in ankylosing spondylitis. MiXCR, run by TCRdb on the 5' RACE reads, gives a single entry per CDR3 protein. The table has some 130,000 distinct CDR3 sequences, 7% to 10% seen once. Sequenced material: blood, either unsorted or a sorted T cell fraction (not recorded which). These receptors were taken from a male donor with ankylosing spondylitis or in good health (not recorded which).

V usage is TRBV20-1 and J usage is TRBJ2-7; D may be TRBD1 or TRBD2 (5 bases each). V dropped 5 bases and J dropped 0 bases, with 11 bases sitting between them. Germline V gene sequence: CDR1 DFQATT, CDR2 SNEGSKA (reference sequence). This CDR3 contains 13 residues. The CDR3 region has the DNA TGCAGTGCTCCCCGGGACGACTCCTACGAGCAGTACTTC. Residues: CSAPRDDSYEQYF.

The table lists this clonotype with many counts. The chain joins TRBV5-1 to TRBJ1-2; no firm D call. Germline-derived CDR1 and CDR2 are SGHRS and YFSETQ. CDR3 size: 14 residues. Trimming took off 4 bases at V and 2 bases at J, with 12 bases between the two ends. The CDR3 spells CASSSGRINYGYTF. For the CDR3, the DNA is TGCGCCAGCAGCAGCGGACGGATAAACTATGGCTACACCTTC.

This clonotype appeared many times. V usage is TRBV20-1 and J usage is TRBJ2-1, with D uncertain. Germline loops: CDR1 DFQATT, CDR2 SNEGSKA (reference sequence). The CDR3 has 14 residues. V lost 6 bases to trimming and J lost 0 bases, with 12 bases between them. CDR3 protein: CSAHLPSSYNEQFF. In DNA form, the CDR3 reads TGCAGTGCACACCTCCCGAGCTCCTACAATGAGCAGTTCTTC.

This clonotype was seen at least ten times. The chain uses TRBV20-1 and TRBJ1-5, with TRBD1 identical over 8 bases. This CDR3 comprises 15 residues. V lost 1 base and J lost 4; bases outside the gene matches: 6. Germline lookup yields CDR1 DFQATT and CDR2 SNEGSKA (reference sequence). As DNA, the CDR3 is TGCAGTGCTAGAGGAGCCGGACAGGGTAATCAGCCCCAGCATTTT. Its protein is CSARGAGQGNQPQHF.

This clonotype was counted many times. The chain carries TRBV9 and TRBJ2-7; D call uncertain. V dropped 4 bases and J dropped 0 bases, with 8 bases sitting between them. CDR3 size: 13 residues. In germline, CDR1 is SGDLS, CDR2 YYNGEE. Written as DNA, the CDR3 is TGTGCCAGCAGCCCCCGACCCTCCTACGAGCAGTACTTC. Protein product: CASSPRPSYEQYF.

This clonotype was recorded at least ten times. The V call is TRBV9, the J call TRBJ2-7; no clear D gene. CDR3 length: 14 amino acids. V lost 0 bases and J lost 2, with 9 bases in between. Germline CDR1 reads SGDLS; CDR2 reads YYNGEE. CDR3 nucleotides: TGTGCCAGCAGCGTAGCTCAAGAAGCCTACGAGCAGTACTTC. It encodes CASSVAQEAYEQYF.

This clonotype was detected ten times or more. This chain uses TRBV28 with TRBJ2-3; weak D call: TRBD2 (7 bases). The V gene's germline CDR1 is MDHEN and CDR2 SYDVKM. This CDR3 has 15 amino acids. V lost 6 bases to trimming and J lost 3 bases, with 16 bases between them. DNA of the CDR3: TGTGCCAGCAGCTTGGGGGGGCCTGGGACAGATACGCAGTATTTT. Translating gives CASSLGGPGTDTQYF.

This clonotype was recorded many times. The chain uses TRBV7-2 and TRBJ1-1; TRBD1 matches at 12 bases. The CDR3 spans 17 residues. Per germline, CDR1 SGHTA and CDR2 FQGNSA. Trimming at V came to 1 base and at J to 5 bases, leaving 8 bases not matched to a gene. CDR3 amino acids: CASSLGSGQGAGTEAFF. The CDR3 DNA reads as TGTGCCAGCAGCTTAGGATCGGGACAGGGGGCGGGAACTGAAGCTTTCTTT. The variable domain in full, with the rest retrieved from reference TRBV7-2 and TRBJ1-1, is GAGVSQSPSNKVTEKGKDVELRCDPISGHTALYWYRQSLGQGLEFLIYFQGNSAPDKSGLPSDRFSAERTGGSVSTLTIQRTQQEDSAVYLCASSLGSGQGAGTEAFFGQGTRLTVV.

In its sample, this clonotype was seen many times. The rearrangement joins TRBV5-1 to TRBJ2-1, with TRBD2 matching 12 bases. With 4 bases clipped from V and 9 bases from J, the junction kept 11 bases outside the gene matches. CDR1 is SGHRS, CDR2 YFSETQ, per germline. The CDR3 extends over 16 amino acids. The CDR3 DNA sequence: TGCGCCAGCAGCACTTTACAGGGACTAGCGGGTGTTGAGCAGTTCTTC. This sequence encodes CASSTLQGLAGVEQFF. Complete variable domain (other parts from reference TRBV5-1 and TRBJ2-1): KAGVTQTPRYLIKTRGQQVTLSCSPISGHRSVSWYQQTPGQGLQFLFEYFSETQRNKGNFPGRFSGRQFSNSRSEMNVSTLELGDSALYLCASSTLQGLAGVEQFFGPGTRLTVL.

The rearrangement links TRBV29-1 to TRBJ2-6, with 7 bases matching TRBD1. J lost 0 bases, V lost 5 bases, and 7 bases had no gene match. The germline CDR1 and CDR2 sequences are SQVTM and ANQGSEA. The CDR3 is made up of 16 amino acids. The CDR3 is CSVTGQSNSGANVLTF. The CDR3 DNA reads TGCAGCGTTACGGGACAGTCCAACTCTGGGGCCAACGTCCTGACTTTC.

The chain joins TRBV5-5 to TRBJ2-1; TRBD1 might be the D (6 bases). Per germline, CDR1 SGHKS and CDR2 YYEKEE (reference sequence). V lost 2 bases and J 1 base, leaving 10 bases between the germline ends. CDR3 length: 15 amino acids. The CDR3, as DNA: TGTGCCAGCAGCTTTAGGGGGTTGTCCTACAATGAGCAGTTCTTC. Protein sequence: CASSFRGLSYNEQFF.

The V and J genes are TRBV20-1 and TRBJ2-7, with 7 bases identical to TRBD2. Germline loops: CDR1 DFQATT, CDR2 SNEGSKA (reference sequence). The CDR3 extends over 18 amino acids. The V gene end was trimmed by 0 bases and the J gene end by 0 bases; junction bases not matched to a gene: 14. CDR3 DNA sequence: TGCAGTGCTAGAGACCTCTACAAGCGGGACTCAACCTCCTACGAGCAGTACTTC. It encodes CSARDLYKRDSTSYEQYF.

Notes on this clonotype: A junction end diverges from the germline sequence, so it may reflect a read error. This chain links TRBV18 with TRBJ2-7, with 7 bases lining up with TRBD2. The CDR3 totals 11 residues. Germline V lookup: CDR1 KGHSH, CDR2 LQKENI. The CDR3 spells CASSPWRESPF. The CDR3, as DNA: TGTGCCAGCTCACCTTGGCGGGAGTCTCCCTTC.

This clonotype occurred many times. This chain uses TRBV5-5 with TRBJ2-3, with a weak D call TRBD2 (5 bases). The V gene lost 5 bases and the J gene lost 4 bases, with 14 bases spanning the gap. The CDR3 sequence is 14 residues long. Germline V gene lookup returns CDR1 SGHKS and CDR2 YYEKEE (reference sequence). CDR3 region: CASSPERWSDTQYF. DNA of the CDR3: TGTGCCAGCAGTCCGGAGCGGTGGTCAGATACGCAGTATTTT.

The chain combines TRBV6-1 with TRBJ1-1; TRBD1 is a possible D gene (5 bases). The V end was cut by 5 bases, the J end by 5 bases, with 18 bases between. CDR1 MNHNS and CDR2 SASEGT come from the germline V gene. The length of the CDR3 is 15 residues. Here the CDR3 DNA reads TGTGCCAGCAGTAGACCGACAGCCCCGGGGACTGAAGCTTTCTTT. This gives the protein CASSRPTAPGTEAFF.

This clonotype was detected only a few times. This rearrangement joins TRBV20-1 to TRBJ1-4, with 9 bases fitting TRBD1. There are 13 residues in the CDR3. CDR1 and CDR2 from the germline V gene are DFQATT and SNEGSKA (reference sequence). J was trimmed by 7 bases and V by 5 bases; bases with no gene match: 5. As DNA, the CDR3 is TGCAGTGCTTACAGGGGGCGAGGTGAAAAACTGTTTTTT. Its translation: CSAYRGRGEKLFF.

This chain joins TRBV28 and TRBJ2-3; 15 bases line up with TRBD2. Per germline, CDR1 MDHEN and CDR2 SYDVKM. V lost 4 bases to trimming and J lost 4 bases; unmatched junction nucleotides: 12. The CDR3 contains 19 residues. The CDR3 region has the DNA TGTGCCAGCAGTTCCACCGGGACTAGCGGGAGGTATAGATCAGATACGCAGTATTTT. It yields the protein CASSSTGTSGRYRSDTQYF.

The CDR3 reads CASSPSTGQGVTDTQYF. DNA for the CDR3: TGTGCCAGCAGCCCATCCACTGGACAGGGGGTCACAGATACGCAGTATTTT. V and J are TRBV3-1 and TRBJ2-3; TRBD1 matches at 10 bases. Trimming at V came to 4 bases and at J to 2 bases, leaving 9 bases not matched to a gene. The CDR3 length is 17 residues. Germline values: CDR1 LGHDT, CDR2 YNNKEL (reference sequence).

V gene TRBV7-2 combines with J gene TRBJ2-3; the match to TRBD2 covers 7 bases. V shed 2 bases and J 4 bases; nucleotides not matched to a gene: 3. Germline CDR1 and CDR2: SGHTA and FQGNSA. The CDR3 spans 14 residues. CDR3 bases: TGTGCCAGCAGCTTAAGTGCGGGGGCAGATACGCAGTATTTT. It is translated as CASSLSAGADTQYF. The whole variable domain, remainder taken from reference TRBV7-2 and TRBJ2-3, is GAGVSQSPSNKVTEKGKDVELRCDPISGHTALYWYRQSLGQGLEFLIYFQGNSAPDKSGLPSDRFSAERTGGSVSTLTIQRTQQEDSAVYLCASSLSAGADTQYFGPGTRLTVL.

The chain uses TRBV5-1 and TRBJ2-1; a weak D match, TRBD1 (5 bases). Trimming removed 1 base from V and 12 bases from J, with 14 bases in between. Germline V lookup: CDR1 SGHRS, CDR2 YFSETQ. CDR3 length: 13 residues. CDR3 DNA: TGCGCCAGCAGCTTGCTAGGGGATCGCGGGCAGTTCTTC. Its protein is CASSLLGDRGQFF.

Many counts were recorded for this clonotype. The chain carries TRBV5-6 and TRBJ2-1; 8 nucleotides agree with TRBD2. The CDR3 loop spans 14 amino acids. Per the germline V gene, CDR1 is SGHDT and CDR2 is YYEEEE. The V and J ends lost 2 bases and 3 bases, in that order; junction bases with no gene match: 1. The CDR3 DNA follows: TGTGCCAGCAGCTTTAGCGGGGACTACAATGAGCAGTTCTTC. Amino acid sequence: CASSFSGDYNEQFF.

This clonotype showed up many times. CDR3 DNA: TGCGCCAGCAGCTTGTCCGCCACCGGAGACACCATATATTTT. Translated: CASSLSATGDTIYF. J is TRBJ1-3 and V is TRBV5-1; no definite D call. Trimming shortened V by 1 base and J by 8 bases, and 13 bases separated the two germline ends. The CDR3 has 14 residues. CDR1 and CDR2 (germline): SGHRS, YFSETQ. The whole variable domain, filled in from reference TRBV5-1 and TRBJ1-3, reads KAGVTQTPRYLIKTRGQQVTLSCSPISGHRSVSWYQQTPGQGLQFLFEYFSETQRNKGNFPGRFSGRQFSNSRSEMNVSTLELGDSALYLCASSLSATGDTIYFGEGSWLTVV.

This clonotype was counted at least ten times. The chain has TRBV29-1 and TRBJ2-1; 9 bases match TRBD1. The J segment lost 0 bases and the V segment lost 3 bases, leaving 9 bases of the junction unmatched. Germline CDR1 and CDR2: SQVTM and ANQGSEA. CDR3 length equals 17 residues. Here the CDR3 reads CSVDSPGTGSSYNEQFF. CDR3 nucleotide sequence: TGCAGCGTTGACTCACCCGGGACAGGGAGCTCCTACAATGAGCAGTTCTTC.

The chain couples TRBV7-2 to TRBJ2-1; D perhaps matches TRBD1 (5 bases). Germline CDR1 is SGHTA and CDR2 is FQGNSA. The length of the CDR3 is 16 residues. V dropped 0 bases and J dropped 8 bases, with 17 bases sitting between them. CDR3 amino acids: CASSLAPTFRVDEQFF. For the CDR3, the DNA is TGTGCCAGCAGCTTAGCCCCCACCTTCAGGGTTGATGAGCAGTTCTTC.

Ten or more counts support this clonotype. The V and J genes are TRBV9 and TRBJ2-7; D unclear. The germline CDR1 and CDR2 sequences are SGDLS and YYNGEE. This CDR3 is built from 15 residues. Deletions cut 4 bases from V and 6 bases from J, with 20 bases between. The CDR3 reads CASSSRPTREGEQYF. The DNA of the CDR3 is TGTGCCAGCAGCTCCCGCCCTACAAGAGAAGGCGAGCAGTACTTC.

This clonotype was seen ten or more times. The CDR3 DNA reads as TGTGCCAGCAGCTTAGCGAGGGTGACTATTCAACAGTACTTC. This codes for CASSLARVTIQQYF. The chain combines TRBV7-8 with TRBJ2-7; maybe TRBD2 (5 bases). Germline V gene sequence: CDR1 SGHVS, CDR2 FQNEAQ. This CDR3 has 14 amino acids. The V and J ends lost 0 bases and 10 bases respectively, with 16 bases between them.